Presented here are 20 T cell receptor beta chains from one specimen sequenced in a study of early T cells in non-severe SARS-CoV-2 infection. TCRdb reprocessed the 5' RACE reads via MiXCR and lists one record per CDR3 protein. The sample carries around 52,000 distinct CDR3 sequences, over 9.5% recorded once. Material: whole blood. These receptors originate from an adult who was a healthcare worker with PCR-confirmed SARS-CoV-2 infection or an uninfected control (not recorded which).

With regard to this clonotype: The junction and the germline gene differ at one end; a read error may be behind it. The chain carries TRBV29-1 and TRBJ1-1; D might be TRBD1 (6 bases). From germline, CDR1 is SQVTM and CDR2 ANQGSEA. The length of the CDR3 is 14 residues. The CDR3 bases are TGCAGCGTCGTCGGACAGTTCATGAACACTGTAGCTTTCTTT. It encodes CSVVGQFMNTVAFF.

This clonotype was seen many times. The V and J genes are TRBV7-8 and TRBJ2-2; perhaps TRBD1 as D (5 bases). Germline-derived CDR1 and CDR2 are SGHVS and FQNEAQ. This CDR3 has 16 residues. V dropped 5 bases and J dropped 2 bases, with 15 bases sitting between them. The CDR3 nucleotides are TGTGCCAGCAGCCCAAGACAGACCGGCAACACCGGGGAGCTGTTTTTT. Its protein is CASSPRQTGNTGELFF.

This clonotype was recorded many times. The V and J genes are TRBV7-3 and TRBJ1-2, with D hard to call. Per the germline V gene, CDR1 is SGHTA and CDR2 is FQGTGA. Between the trimmed V and J ends, which lost 0 bases and 8 bases, there was a span of 10 bases. This CDR3 spans 13 amino acids. DNA of the CDR3: TGTGCCAGCAGCTTAACGGGCTCTCAGGGCTACACCTTC. As protein: CASSLTGSQGYTF.

The sample holds many counts of this clonotype. The DNA for the CDR3 is TGTGCCAGCAGTTACTCGACAGGGCCTAATTCACCCCTCCACTTT. Its translation is CASSYSTGPNSPLHF. The genes are TRBV6-6 and TRBJ1-6; the match to TRBD1 covers 7 bases. This CDR3 is 15 amino acids long. Germline CDR1 MNHNY, CDR2 SVGAGI (reference sequence). J lost 6 bases, V lost 0 bases, and 2 bases had no gene match.

The chain uses TRBV7-2 and TRBJ2-7; 7 bases match TRBD1. Germline-derived CDR1 and CDR2 are SGHTA and FQGNSA. The CDR3 spans 15 residues. With 5 bases clipped from V and 3 bases from J, the junction kept 10 bases outside the gene matches. The CDR3 protein is CASSAAGTAIYEQYF. CDR3 bases: TGTGCCAGCAGCGCTGCCGGGACAGCGATCTACGAGCAGTACTTC.

This clonotype was counted ten times or more. The chain uses TRBV25-1 and TRBJ2-7; D is unclear. The CDR3 length is 17 residues. Trimming took 1 base from V and 3 from J, leaving 19 bases between them. Per germline, CDR1 MGHDK and CDR2 SYGVNS. In DNA form, the CDR3 reads TGTGCCAGCAGTGAATGGTTGAAGGGTTCCCCGGGCTACGAGCAGTACTTC. Protein sequence: CASSEWLKGSPGYEQYF.

V gene TRBV5-1 combines with J gene TRBJ2-1; D possibly uses TRBD1 or TRBD2 (5 bases each). The CDR3 is 18 residues long. V shed 0 bases and J shed 4 bases, with 20 bases lying between them. From germline, CDR1 is SGHRS and CDR2 YFSETQ. CDR3: CASSLGKGPSLSYNEQFF. The CDR3 nucleotides are TGCGCCAGCAGCTTGGGTAAGGGACCCTCCCTTTCTTACAATGAGCAGTTCTTC.

This clonotype occurred many times. The chain joins TRBV7-9 to TRBJ2-6, with D tentatively TRBD2 (6 bases). Trimming left V 3 bases short and J 0 bases short, with 9 bases between. The CDR3 extends over 16 amino acids. Germline-derived CDR1 and CDR2 are SEHNR and FQNEAQ (reference sequence). CDR3 DNA sequence: TGTGCCAGCAGCTTCCCGCGGGGCTCTGGGGCCAACGTCCTGACTTTC. This gives the protein CASSFPRGSGANVLTF.

This clonotype was seen ten or more times. The chain employs TRBV28 and TRBJ2-3; perhaps TRBD1 as D (6 bases). Trimming removed 7 bases at V and 5 bases at J, with 19 bases between. The CDR3 consists of 15 residues. In germline, CDR1 is MDHEN, CDR2 SYDVKM. The CDR3 DNA sequence: TGTGCCAGCACCACCAAGGAACAGGGCGGAGATACGCAGTATTTT. The encoded protein is CASTTKEQGGDTQYF.

In its sample, this clonotype was seen many times. This chain joins TRBV7-3 and TRBJ2-6, with 7 bases identical to TRBD1. J lost 1 base, V lost 4 bases, and 7 bases had no gene match. The CDR3 runs 17 residues. Germline CDR1 reads SGHTA; CDR2 reads FQGTGA. CDR3 region: CASSSINRGSGANVLTF. The CDR3 nucleotides are TGTGCCAGCAGCTCCATAAACAGGGGTTCTGGGGCCAACGTCCTGACTTTC. The whole variable domain, filled in from reference TRBV7-3 and TRBJ2-6, reads GAGVSQTPSNKVTEKGKYVELRCDPISGHTALYWYRQSLGQGPEFLIYFQGTGAADDSGLPNDRFFAVRPEGSVSTLKIQRTERGDSAVYLCASSSINRGSGANVLTFGAGSRLTVL.

In this sample, this clonotype turned up many times. The chain couples TRBV6-2 or TRBV6-3 to TRBJ2-7; no definite D call. Trimming removed 6 bases from V and 2 bases from J, with 11 bases in between. The CDR3 contains 13 residues. The germline gives CDR1 MNHEY, CDR2 SVGEGT. CDR3 sequence (DNA): TGTGCCAGCAGCCACTTTGACGCCTACGAGCAGTACTTC. The encoded protein is CASSHFDAYEQYF.

This clonotype has at least ten counts. V gene TRBV14 combines with J gene TRBJ2-7; D unresolved. Trimming removed 1 base at V and 3 bases at J, with 7 bases between. Germline lookup yields CDR1 SGHDN and CDR2 FVKESK. CDR3 size: 13 residues. The CDR3 bases are TGTGCCAGCAGCCAAGTTCCAGGCTACGAGCAGTACTTC. Its protein is CASSQVPGYEQYF.

V and J are TRBV12-3 or TRBV12-4 and TRBJ1-6; tentatively, D is TRBD1 (6 bases). This CDR3 is built from 17 residues. Deletions cut 6 bases from V and 14 bases from J, with 29 bases between. CDR3 bases: TGTGCCAGCAGCCAGATTGGAGCCGATGGGACAAGTGGGTCCCTCCACTTT. Amino acids: CASSQIGADGTSGSLHF.

This sequence joins TRBV4-1 and TRBJ1-5, with 9 bases that match TRBD1. The CDR3 totals 15 residues. Germline lookup yields CDR1 MGHRA and CDR2 YSYEKL. Unmatched junction bases numbered 5, after V lost 4 bases and J lost 4 bases. The CDR3 protein is CASSLYGQGNQPQHF. CDR3 DNA: TGCGCCAGCAGCCTTTACGGACAGGGGAATCAGCCCCAGCATTTT.

This clonotype was picked up many times. The rearrangement joins TRBV18 to TRBJ2-5; tentatively, D is TRBD1 (6 bases). V lost 5 bases, J lost 0 bases, and 13 bases lay in between. This CDR3 has 15 amino acids. Per germline, CDR1 KGHSH and CDR2 LQKENI. CDR3 DNA sequence: TGTGCCAGCTCATCCGGACAGTTCTACCAAGAGACCCAGTACTTC. Translating it yields CASSSGQFYQETQYF.

This clonotype was found many times. This chain connects TRBV10-3 to TRBJ2-4; D might be TRBD1 or TRBD2, each matching 5 bases. The CDR3 is made up of 17 amino acids. Trimming shortened V by 2 bases and J by 8 bases, and 22 bases separated the two germline ends. In germline, CDR1 is ENHRY, CDR2 SYGVKD. In DNA, the CDR3 is TGTGCCATCAGTGAGATCCCGCAGGGTGGGAGTTCGGACATTCAGTACTTC. This sequence encodes CAISEIPQGGSSDIQYF.

The chain employs TRBV12-3 or TRBV12-4 and TRBJ2-1; 8 positions agree with TRBD2. The J segment lost 2 bases and the V segment lost 1 base, leaving 7 bases of the junction unmatched. This CDR3 is 17 amino acids long. CDR3 residues: CASSLGRLATPYNEQFF. The CDR3 region has the DNA TGTGCCAGCAGTTTAGGTCGACTAGCGACACCCTACAATGAGCAGTTCTTC.

This clonotype is classed as medium-sized. The chain combines TRBV2 with TRBJ2-1; D not resolved. This CDR3 has 11 amino acids. Between the trimmed V and J ends, which lost 4 bases and 12 bases, there was a span of 10 bases. Germline V gene data show CDR1 as SNHLY and CDR2 as FYNNEI. In DNA, the CDR3 is TGTGCCAGCAGTGGGTCGGTTGGGCAGTTCTTC. Encoded protein: CASSGSVGQFF.

Ten or more counts support this clonotype. The V and J genes are TRBV7-6 and TRBJ2-5, with D tentatively TRBD2 (5 bases). Per germline, CDR1 SGHVS and CDR2 FNYEAQ. There are 16 residues in the CDR3. The V gene lost 4 bases and the J gene lost 5 bases, with 20 bases spanning the gap. The DNA for the CDR3 is TGTGCCAGCAGCTCTGAATCGACCAATCCGGGGGAGACCCAGTACTTC. This gives the protein CASSSESTNPGETQYF.

The chain couples TRBV11-3 to TRBJ1-3; 9 bases fit TRBD1. This CDR3 has 15 residues. Germline V CDR1 and CDR2: SGHNT, YENEEA. After removal of 5 bases from V and 4 bases from J, the junction contained 6 bases not matched to a gene. The CDR3, as DNA: TGTGCCAGCAGCCACTCCGGACAGGGGGGAAACACCATATATTTT. Its translation: CASSHSGQGGNTIYF.